The T cell receptor beta chain described here comes from a study of PD-1 blockade in classical Hodgkin lymphoma. Following autologous stem cell transplantation, relapse occurred in every patient, and exposure to brentuximab vedotin varied. The table lists this clone with a count of one. Using immunoSEQ multiplex PCR, the repertoire was profiled, and TCRdb retains in-frame clones only, with some absent. The sample carries roughly 40,000 clones, over 70% recorded once. Trimming left V 8 bases short and J 4 bases short, with 11 bases between. Per the germline V gene, CDR1 is SGHAT and CDR2 is FQNNGV. The length of the CDR3 is 13 residues.

This chain connects TRBV11-2 to TRBJ2-2; no clear D gene. Sequenced material: peripheral blood mononuclear cells (PBMCs), taken at baseline. The clonotype was recovered from a human donor with classical Hodgkin lymphoma. CDR3 in DNA: TGTGCCAGCTTGGGCGGCCGCACCGGGGAGCTGTTTTTT. Its protein product is CASLGGRTGELFF. Variable domain in full (rest from reference TRBV11-2 and TRBJ2-2): EAGVAQSPRYKIIEKRQSVAFWCNPISGHATLYWYQQILGQGPKLLIQFQNNGVVDDSQLPKDRFSAERLKGVDSTLKIQPAKLEDSAVYLCASLGGRTGELFFGEGSRLTVL.